Only one count was recorded for the clone carrying this TCR beta chain. The antigen is undetermined. It was with 60 Vbeta and 13 Jbeta primers that the PCR ran. Assay used: immunoSEQ multiplex PCR; TCRdb lists only in-frame clones, some missing. The sample shows 110,000 to 150,000 clones, 65% to 85% of them seen only once. This record comes from a study of cytomegalovirus exposure and HLA in healthy donors. Trimming cost V 3 bases and J 5 bases, with 16 bases left between them. The CDR3 loop spans 15 amino acids. Germline V gives CDR1 MRHNA, CDR2 SNTAGT. Overall study findings and caveats: An apparent linkage of common viral pathogens to several of the most significant clusters emerged in a later analysis. In most subjects, TCR beta sequences reportedly gave accurate predictions of HLA-A and HLA-B alleles.

Sequencing used PBMCs. This TCR derives from a male donor in good health and CMV-seronegative. The genes are TRBV6-4 and TRBJ1-1, with D perhaps TRBD1 (6 bases). Here the CDR3 reads CASSETGNPPTEAFF. CDR3 bases: TGTGCCAGCAGTGAAACAGGGAACCCCCCTACTGAAGCTTTCTTT.